The 14 T cell receptor beta chains given below trace back to one sample, sequenced in a study of human T cells and chemical hapten exposure. TCRdb used MiXCR to reprocess the RACE reads, holding one entry per CDR3 protein. Seen here are approximately 49,000 distinct CDR3 sequences, less than 9.5% observed once, and the top ten hold around 4.3%. Regarding time point: patch test 1, 2 weeks after DPC sensitization. Treatment of the sample: therapeutic diphenylcyclopropenone sensitization with weekly scalp DPC. The sample here was whole blood, taken in connection with sensitization to the hapten diphenylcyclopropenone (DPC). These receptors came from a woman between 50 and 59 years old with alopecia areata. Some clones in this sample may be carry-over from other donors' samples.

This clonotype has ten or more counts. The chain employs TRBV18 and TRBJ2-1; 7 bases agree with TRBD2. The V and J ends lost 3 bases and 4 bases, in that order; junction bases with no gene match: 6. The CDR3 totals 15 residues. The germline CDR1 and CDR2 sequences are KGHSH and LQKENI. The CDR3 sequence is CASSPTGGWYNEQFF. The CDR3 coding sequence is TGTGCCAGCTCACCTACGGGAGGCTGGTACAATGAGCAGTTCTTC.

Comment on this clonotype: A single base separates this from a much larger clone, so it may be a read error. V gene TRBV30 combines with J gene TRBJ1-5; the match to TRBD1 covers 7 bases. CDR3 length: 16 amino acids. The germline CDR1 and CDR2 sequences are GTSNPN and SVGIG (reference sequence). The CDR3, as DNA: TGTGCCTGGAGTGAAGGGGGCCTGTCCCCTGCTCAGTCCCAGCATTTT. It translates to CAWSEGGLSPAQSQHF.

This clonotype was detected only a few times. V and J are TRBV4-3 and TRBJ2-1; D is ambiguous. The V end was cut by 4 bases, the J end by 4 bases, with 8 bases between. Germline values: CDR1 LGHNA, CDR2 YSLEER. The CDR3 has 13 residues. CDR3 DNA sequence: TGCGCCAGCAGCCCCGATCCTTACAATGAGCAGTTCTTC. Its protein product is CASSPDPYNEQFF.

The table lists this clonotype with a few counts. The gene calls are TRBV20-1 and TRBJ1-4; D is perhaps TRBD1 (5 bases). CDR3 length equals 12 residues. CDR1 is DFQATT and CDR2 is SNEGSKA in the germline V gene (reference sequence). V was shortened by 6 bases and J by 11 bases, with 16 bases between the two germline ends. CDR3: CSAQQVGGKLFF. The CDR3 DNA reads as TGCAGTGCCCAACAGGTGGGAGGGAAACTGTTTTTT.

The chain carries TRBV5-1 and TRBJ2-7; 8 nucleotides line up with TRBD2. This CDR3 region has 15 residues. CDR1 is SGHRS, CDR2 YFSETQ, per germline. V was clipped by 2 bases and J by 0 bases; unmatched bases: 4. CDR3 bases: TGCGCCAGCAGCTTCGCACTAGCGGTCTCCTACGAGCAGTACTTC. It translates to CASSFALAVSYEQYF.

This clonotype was observed at least ten times. The rearrangement links TRBV27 to TRBJ1-5; unclear D gene. The CDR3 extends over 12 amino acids. Germline V gives CDR1 MNHEY, CDR2 SMNVEV (reference sequence). Trimming cost V 3 bases and J 7 bases, with 7 bases left between them. The CDR3 nucleotides read TGTGCCAGCAGTTTCAGAGACCAGCCCCAGCATTTT. It encodes CASSFRDQPQHF.

This clonotype appeared many times. The chain uses TRBV20-1 and TRBJ2-3; 14 bases match TRBD2. Trimming at V came to 5 bases and at J to 5 bases, leaving 9 bases not matched to a gene. Germline V lookup: CDR1 DFQATT, CDR2 SNEGSKA (reference sequence). This CDR3 spans 16 amino acids. The CDR3 region is CSAPTAGLAGGDTQYF. CDR3 DNA: TGCAGTGCTCCCACCGCCGGACTAGCGGGAGGAGATACGCAGTATTTT.

By sample fraction, this clonotype is medium-sized. V and J are TRBV6-6 and TRBJ1-1; D is unresolved. V was cut by 8 bases and J by 3 bases, with 10 bases left in between. The CDR3 has 12 amino acids. Germline values: CDR1 MNHNY, CDR2 SVGAGI (reference sequence). DNA for the CDR3: TGTGCCAGCTCCCCTGGGCACACTGAAGCTTTCTTT. It encodes CASSPGHTEAFF.

This clonotype was found many times. The gene calls are TRBV9 and TRBJ2-2, with D possibly matching TRBD1 (6 bases). The CDR3 sequence is 15 residues long. Between the trimmed V and J ends, which lost 3 bases and 5 bases, there was a span of 14 bases. The germline gives CDR1 SGDLS, CDR2 YYNGEE. The CDR3 coding sequence is TGTGCCAGCAGCGGATACCTAACAGGGACCGGGGAGCTGTTTTTT. Residues: CASSGYLTGTGELFF.

This clonotype qualifies as medium-sized. This chain uses TRBV12-5 with TRBJ1-1; tentatively, D is TRBD1 (5 bases). There are 13 residues in the CDR3. Germline V gene data show CDR1 as LGHNT and CDR2 as FRNRAP. V gave up 1 base and J gave up 4 bases, with 7 bases separating them. CDR3 nucleotides: TGTGCTAGTGGTTTGGGACAGTTCACTGAAGCTTTCTTT. It is translated as CASGLGQFTEAFF.

This clonotype was seen repeatedly, ten times or more. The chain joins TRBV7-2 to TRBJ2-3; 7 bases are a match to TRBD1. Germline V gives CDR1 SGHTA, CDR2 FQGNSA. The V gene end was trimmed by 3 bases and the J gene end by 4 bases; junction bases not matched to a gene: 4. The CDR3 is made up of 14 amino acids. The CDR3 sequence: CASSFRQGADTQYF. The CDR3 nucleotides read TGTGCCAGCAGCTTCCGACAGGGAGCAGATACGCAGTATTTT.

The chain recombines TRBV28 with TRBJ2-5, with a tentative D call TRBD1 (5 bases). The CDR3 loop spans 13 amino acids. CDR1 MDHEN and CDR2 SYDVKM come from the germline V gene. V lost 6 bases, J lost 5 bases, and 13 bases lay in between. The CDR3 is CASSPRVFETQYF. DNA for the CDR3: TGTGCCAGCAGCCCCAGGGTTTTTGAGACCCAGTACTTC.

At least ten counts were recorded for this clonotype. The chain carries TRBV18 and TRBJ2-1, with no clear D. Germline CDR1 reads KGHSH; CDR2 reads LQKENI. V was trimmed by 2 bases and J by 10 bases, leaving 9 bases between them. There are 12 residues in the CDR3. The CDR3 is CASSPIATEQFF. DNA of the CDR3: TGTGCCAGCTCACCAATTGCTACCGAGCAGTTCTTC.

This clonotype was seen many times. The rearrangement joins TRBV11-2 to TRBJ2-7; D gene ambiguous. The CDR3 runs 13 residues. Trimming stripped 5 bases from V and 3 bases from J, with 11 bases between. Germline assignment: CDR1 SGHAT and CDR2 FQNNGV. The CDR3 bases are TGTGCCAGCAGCCCGACCCAAGGCTACGAGCAGTACTTC. Its translation: CASSPTQGYEQYF.